These 32 T cell receptor beta chains came from one sample sequenced in a study of glioma-infiltrating T cells after dendritic cell vaccination. The method was immunoSEQ multiplex PCR; TCRdb's version includes in-frame clones alone and lacks a portion of them. The sample lists fewer than 25,000 clones; roughly nine tenths were seen once. Noted time point: after dendritic cell vaccination, including at tumor progression/relapse. The sample was blood, taken after dendritic cell vaccination. The receptors were sampled from a human donor with glioblastoma.

This clone is a singleton in its sample. The chain employs TRBV6-4 and TRBJ2-5, with 7 bases fitting TRBD2. The CDR3 is 14 residues long. Germline V gene data show CDR1 as MRHNA and CDR2 as SNTAGT. V shed 7 bases, J shed 6 bases, and the junction held 11 bases outside the gene matches. This CDR3 is CASKTPGLVQTQYF. CDR3 DNA sequence: TGTGCCAGCAAAACCCCAGGACTAGTCCAGACCCAGTACTTC.

The chain employs TRBV19 and TRBJ1-6, with 7 bases identical to TRBD1. This CDR3 comprises 15 residues. After removal of 5 bases from V and 3 bases from J, the junction contained 4 bases not matched to a gene. Germline CDR1 reads LNHDA; CDR2 reads SQIVND (reference sequence). CDR3 bases: TGTGCCAGTAGTTTTGGGACAGTCTATAATTCACCCCTCCACTTT. It yields the protein CASSFGTVYNSPLHF. Variable domain in full (rest from reference TRBV19 and TRBJ1-6): DGGITQSPKYLFRKEGQNVTLSCEQNLNHDAMYWYRQDPGQGLRLIYYSQIVNDFQKGDIAEGYSVSREKKESFPLTVTSAQKNPTAFYLCASSFGTVYNSPLHFGNGTRLTVT.

The chain is built from TRBV2 and TRBJ1-1; 7 bases agree with TRBD1. CDR3 length: 14 amino acids. Trimming cost V 2 bases and J 1 base; bases outside gene matches: 1. Germline-derived CDR1 and CDR2 are SNHLY and FYNNEI. The CDR3 sequence is CASSERDRNTEAFF. CDR3 DNA: TGTGCCAGCAGTGAACGGGACAGGAACACTGAAGCTTTCTTT.

This clone was recorded once. The chain combines TRBV19 with TRBJ1-2; D is possibly TRBD1 (6 bases). CDR1 is LNHDA, CDR2 SQIVND, per germline (reference sequence). The CDR3 is 14 amino acids. V was trimmed by 9 bases and J by 0 bases, leaving 14 bases between them. The CDR3 here is CASRVDSSNYGYTF. The CDR3 region has the DNA TGTGCCAGCAGAGTGGACAGCTCTAACTATGGCTACACCTTC.

This chain joins TRBV15 and TRBJ2-1; D is possibly TRBD1 (5 bases). Germline CDR1 and CDR2: LNHNV and YYDKDF (reference sequence). The CDR3 totals 11 residues. Trimming pared 0 bases from V and 13 bases from J, leaving 7 bases between. CDR3 nucleotide sequence: TGTGCCACCAGCAGAGAGCAGGGACAGTTCTTC. The encoded protein is CATSREQGQFF. The full variable domain, with the rest looked up from reference TRBV15 and TRBJ2-1, is DAMVIQNPRYQVTQFGKPVTLSCSQTLNHNVMYWYQQKSSQAPKLLFHYYDKDFNNEADTPDNFQSRRPNTSFCFLDIRSPGLGDTAMYLCATSREQGQFFGPGTRLTVL.

This chain joins TRBV9 and TRBJ1-1, with a weak D call TRBD1 (5 bases). The V and J ends lost 7 bases and 5 bases respectively, with 12 bases between them. Germline lookup yields CDR1 SGDLS and CDR2 YYNGEE. This CDR3 is 12 amino acids long. CDR3 amino acids: CASAWGETEAFF. In DNA form, the CDR3 reads TGTGCCAGCGCGTGGGGCGAGACTGAAGCTTTCTTT.

This clone was counted a single time. CDR3 protein: CASSRSGGIDTQYF. CDR3 sequence (DNA): TGTGCCAGCAGTCGTAGCGGGGGAATAGATACGCAGTATTTT. This sequence joins TRBV25-1 and TRBJ2-3; 9 bases align to TRBD2. Looked up from germline, CDR1 is MGHDK and CDR2 is SYGVNS. The CDR3 covers 14 residues. The J segment lost 5 bases and the V segment lost 5 bases, leaving 5 bases of the junction unmatched.

The chain combines TRBV9 with TRBJ1-4, with TRBD1 identical over 10 bases. Germline V gives CDR1 SGDLS, CDR2 YYNGEE. The CDR3 is 14 residues long. The ends lost 4 bases at V and 8 bases at J; junction bases unmatched: 5. The CDR3 protein is CASSYGQGDEKLFF. In DNA, the CDR3 is TGTGCCAGCAGCTACGGACAGGGGGACGAAAAACTGTTTTTT.

The chain carries TRBV5-1 and TRBJ2-7; 8 bases fit TRBD2. Germline CDR1 and CDR2: SGHRS and YFSETQ. V was pared by 1 base and J by 9 bases, with 12 bases of the junction left unmatched. This CDR3 is built from 15 residues. The CDR3 DNA reads TGCGCCAGCAGCTTGTCAGCGGGGGACCGCTTGGGGCAGTACTTC. Its translation is CASSLSAGDRLGQYF.

The table lists this clone with a count of one. One end of the junction varies from germline; a read error may be responsible. Other DNA variants within this sample encode the same CDR3. The rearrangement uses TRBV18 and TRBJ1-6; possible D gene TRBD1, 6 bases. This CDR3 has 17 residues. CDR1 is KGHSH and CDR2 is LQKENI in the germline V gene. The CDR3 coding sequence is TGTGCCAGCTCAAAGATCGGGGGGCGAGAGTCTAATTCCCCCCTCCACTTT. Its translation: CASSKIGGRESNSPLHF.

This sequence joins TRBV11-3 and TRBJ2-1; D is perhaps TRBD1 (6 bases). Germline V gene data show CDR1 as SGHNT and CDR2 as YENEEA. This CDR3 comprises 11 residues. Between the trimmed V and J ends, which lost 3 bases and 9 bases, there was a span of 6 bases. The DNA for the CDR3 is TGTGCCAGCAGCTTCAGGGGTGAGCAGTTCTTC. Its translation is CASSFRGEQFF.

This rearrangement joins TRBV10-1 to TRBJ2-2, with TRBD2 as a possible D gene (6 bases). V was shortened by 3 bases and J by 2 bases, with 10 bases between the two germline ends. The CDR3 is made up of 15 amino acids. Germline CDR1 and CDR2: WNHNN and SYGVQD (reference sequence). For the CDR3, the DNA is TGCGCCAGCAGTGATGCGGGGCACAACACCGGGGAGCTGTTTTTT. It yields the protein CASSDAGHNTGELFF.

The V and J genes are TRBV7-2 and TRBJ1-6, with 9 bases matching TRBD1. Germline values: CDR1 SGHTA, CDR2 FQGNSA. V shed 6 bases, J shed 6 bases, and the junction held 6 bases outside the gene matches. This CDR3 comprises 15 residues. In DNA, the CDR3 is TGTGCCAGCAGTCGGACAGGGGCGAGTAATTCACCCCTCCACTTT. Protein: CASSRTGASNSPLHF.

The J gene is TRBJ1-4, the V gene TRBV5-1; 7 nucleotides line up with TRBD1. The CDR3 sequence is 14 residues long. Germline V gene lookup returns CDR1 SGHRS and CDR2 YFSETQ. Unmatched junction bases numbered 3, after V lost 4 bases and J lost 3 bases. CDR3 sequence (DNA): TGCGCCAGCAGCCCGACAGGGCCTAATGAAAAACTGTTTTTT. This codes for CASSPTGPNEKLFF.

The chain combines TRBV9 with TRBJ1-5; TRBD1 might be the D (6 bases). The germline V gene has CDR1 SGDLS and CDR2 YYNGEE. Trimming shortened V by 4 bases and J by 2 bases, and 16 bases separated the two germline ends. This CDR3 spans 16 amino acids. Here the CDR3 reads CASSLQGPGRNQPQHF. CDR3 coding DNA: TGTGCCAGCAGCTTACAGGGACCGGGCCGCAATCAGCCCCAGCATTTT.

This clone was seen only a few times. Other nucleotide sequences in the sample specify the same CDR3. V is TRBV4-2 and J is TRBJ1-6, with 8 bases lining up with TRBD1. Germline assignment: CDR1 LGHNA and CDR2 YNFKEQ. This CDR3 comprises 16 residues. V was clipped by 4 bases and J by 3 bases; unmatched bases: 5. CDR3 protein: CASSPTGVGYNSPLHF. As DNA, the CDR3 is TGTGCCAGCAGCCCGACAGGGGTGGGCTATAATTCACCCCTCCACTTT.

This clone was observed a handful of times. V and J are TRBV6-5 and TRBJ1-2, with D tentatively TRBD1 (6 bases). V was trimmed by 0 bases and J by 5 bases, leaving 10 bases between them. CDR1 is MNHEY and CDR2 is SVGAGI in the germline V gene. This CDR3 has 14 residues. This chain's CDR3 is CASSYSSGEYGYTF. The CDR3 DNA follows: TGTGCCAGCAGTTACTCTTCAGGGGAATATGGCTACACCTTC.

This clone appeared once. The chain uses TRBV5-1 and TRBJ1-5, with D uncertain. CDR1 and CDR2 from the germline V gene are SGHRS and YFSETQ. Trimming removed 0 bases at V and 3 bases at J, with 7 bases between. The CDR3 sequence is 14 residues long. The CDR3 sequence: CASSLGANNQPQHF. The CDR3 bases are TGCGCCAGCAGCTTGGGGGCCAACAATCAGCCCCAGCATTTT. The complete variable domain, with remaining parts taken from reference TRBV5-1 and TRBJ1-5, reads KAGVTQTPRYLIKTRGQQVTLSCSPISGHRSVSWYQQTPGQGLQFLFEYFSETQRNKGNFPGRFSGRQFSNSRSEMNVSTLELGDSALYLCASSLGANNQPQHFGDGTRLSIL.

The CDR3 loop is CASSPRTDTQYF. The CDR3 region has the DNA TGCGCCAGCAGCCCGAGGACAGATACGCAGTATTTT. J is TRBJ2-3 and V is TRBV5-1, with D uncertain. The CDR3 runs to 12 residues. The germline V gene encodes CDR1 SGHRS and CDR2 YFSETQ. V was shortened by 4 bases and J by 3 bases, with 6 bases between the two germline ends.

The rearrangement joins TRBV5-6 to TRBJ2-7, with D perhaps matching TRBD2 (6 bases). The CDR3 contains 17 residues. V was pared by 4 bases and J by 4 bases, with 24 bases between. The germline CDR1 and CDR2 sequences are SGHDT and YYEEEE. CDR3 nucleotides: TGTGCCAGCAGCCTGCGGAGGGGCTTAGATCAGGATTACGAGCAGTACTTC. Protein: CASSLRRGLDQDYEQYF.

The chain links TRBV7-9 to TRBJ2-1; the D gene is possibly TRBD2 (5 bases). Trimming took off 3 bases at V and 7 bases at J, with 7 bases between the two ends. Per germline, CDR1 SEHNR and CDR2 FQNEAQ (reference sequence). There are 12 residues in the CDR3. The CDR3 DNA follows: TGTGCCAGCAGCTTTCGGGGTAATGAGCAGTTCTTC. Protein: CASSFRGNEQFF.

The chain joins TRBV2 to TRBJ2-2, with 7 bases lining up with TRBD1. Germline loops: CDR1 SNHLY, CDR2 FYNNEI. The CDR3 extends over 14 amino acids. V was pared by 9 bases and J by 1 base, with 5 bases of the junction left unmatched. The CDR3 region is CASSGGLNTGELFF. CDR3 nucleotide sequence: TGTGCCAGTTCAGGGGGATTGAACACCGGGGAGCTGTTTTTT.

The J gene is TRBJ2-7, the V gene TRBV2, with 7 bases that match TRBD1. The CDR3 has 13 amino acids. Per the germline V gene, CDR1 is SNHLY and CDR2 is FYNNEI. With V trimmed by 5 bases and J by 6 bases, 7 bases remained unmatched. CDR3 amino acids: CASSSQGLGEQYF. The CDR3 nucleotides are TGTGCCAGCAGTTCACAGGGGTTAGGCGAGCAGTACTTC.

The chain carries TRBV6-6 and TRBJ2-3; D might be TRBD2 (6 bases). This CDR3 contains 15 residues. Germline CDR1 and CDR2: MNHNY and SVGAGI (reference sequence). Trimming shortened V by 5 bases and J by 1 base, and 13 bases separated the two germline ends. The CDR3 sequence: CASSPGLFRTDTQYF. DNA of the CDR3: TGTGCCAGCAGTCCGGGACTCTTCCGCACAGATACGCAGTATTTT.

The gene calls are TRBV6-1 and TRBJ2-7, with D unresolved. Germline V CDR1 and CDR2: MNHNS, SASEGT. The germline V and J ends were trimmed by 6 bases and 1 base, with 10 bases remaining between them. The CDR3 totals 13 residues. CDR3 nucleotides: TGTGCCAGCAGGGTCCGTGCGTCCTACGAGCAGTACTTC. This encodes CASRVRASYEQYF.

The chain uses TRBV15 and TRBJ2-7; 9 bases align to TRBD2. Germline V gives CDR1 LNHNV, CDR2 YYDKDF (reference sequence). CDR3 length equals 15 residues. The V gene end was trimmed by 1 base and the J gene end by 3 bases; junction bases not matched to a gene: 4. Written as DNA, the CDR3 is TGTGCCACCAGCAGAGCGCGGGGGGGCATCTACGAGCAGTACTTC. Its translation is CATSRARGGIYEQYF.

The rearrangement joins TRBV7-9 to TRBJ1-5; D is possibly TRBD1 (5 bases). V was pared by 5 bases and J by 3 bases, with 11 bases between. This CDR3 is built from 14 residues. CDR1 is SEHNR, CDR2 FQNEAQ, per germline (reference sequence). CDR3 DNA: TGTGCCAGCAGCCTGGGGGGGAACAATCAGCCCCAGCATTTT. Encoded protein: CASSLGGNNQPQHF.

The chain employs TRBV5-4 and TRBJ2-3; D is ambiguous. From germline, CDR1 is SGHNT and CDR2 YYREEE (reference sequence). This CDR3 is built from 13 residues. V was shortened by 1 base and J by 7 bases, with 10 bases between the two germline ends. CDR3 DNA: TGTGCCAGCAGCTTGCGCGAGGTTTATACGCAGTATTTT. It encodes CASSLREVYTQYF.

The chain has TRBV15 and TRBJ2-3; 7 nucleotides align to TRBD2. The CDR3 consists of 16 residues. Germline V gene data show CDR1 as LNHNV and CDR2 as YYDKDF (reference sequence). Trimming took 1 base from V and 0 from J; bases not matched to a gene: 4. DNA for the CDR3: TGTGCCACCAGCAGAGTGCGGGGGACTAGCACAGATACGCAGTATTTT. Translated: CATSRVRGTSTDTQYF.

This rearrangement joins TRBV11-2 to TRBJ1-5, with D possibly being TRBD1 (6 bases). V lost 6 bases to trimming and J lost 5 bases, with 14 bases between them. Germline V gene lookup returns CDR1 SGHAT and CDR2 FQNNGV. The CDR3 extends over 14 amino acids. In nucleotides, the CDR3 is TGTGCCAGCAGTCTTGAGGGGGATTATCAGCCCCAGCATTTT. Translation: CASSLEGDYQPQHF.

The V and J genes are TRBV19 and TRBJ1-3; no reliable D call. Trimming cost V 1 base and J 6 bases, with 4 bases left between them. CDR1 and CDR2 from the germline V gene are LNHDA and SQIVND (reference sequence). This CDR3 is 12 amino acids long. The CDR3 DNA sequence: TGTGCCAGTAGTATAGCGTCAAACACCATATATTTT. This translates into CASSIASNTIYF.

The chain carries TRBV6-1 and TRBJ2-1; no firm D call. CDR3 size: 15 residues. With 2 bases removed from V and 7 bases from J, the gap between germline ends came to 15 bases. Germline assignment: CDR1 MNHNS and CDR2 SASEGT. The CDR3 region has the DNA TGTGCCAGCAGTGAAAGCCACGGCGGAATTAATGAGCAGTTCTTC. It codes for CASSESHGGINEQFF.